The rows below give T cell receptor beta chains drawn from one sample of a study of OX40 agonist ivuxolimab in advanced cancers. Produced via immunoSEQ multiplex PCR; TCRdb's table is partial and in-frame only. The repertoire includes under 15,000 clones, around 80% of them detected once, and over 25% sits in the top ten. Sequencing was performed on CD4+ or CD8+ T cells sorted from blood, taken in a trial of the OX40 agonist ivuxolimab. The receptors come from an adult with an advanced solid tumor such as melanoma, head and neck, liver or kidney cancer. Both conserved end residues are part of each CDR3. Each record gives: D gene, CDR3 length, V gene, clone size, J gene, CDR3 DNA, CDR3 protein. The D gene is left open where the match is weak. Clone size, where shown, is once, few, many, or a class for clones that have expanded.

TRBD2	17	TRBV4-3	-	TRBJ2-7	TGCGCCAGCAGCCAAGCTTCTCCGGGACTAGCGGAGTACGAGCAGTACTTC	CASSQASPGLAEYEQYF
TRBD1	14	TRBV11-3	-	TRBJ1-2	TGTGCCAGCAGCGGAAGGACAGGGTCGACTGGCTACACCTTC	CASSGRTGSTGYTF
-	12	TRBV27	-	TRBJ2-7	TGTGCCTCCCAACAGGGATCCTACGAGCAGTACTTC	CASQQGSYEQYF
TRBD1	15	TRBV19	-	TRBJ2-5	TGTGCCAGTAGTCACCGGGACAGTCCACAAGAGACCCAGTACTTC	CASSHRDSPQETQYF
TRBD1	12	TRBV6-1	-	TRBJ2-7	TGTGCCAGCAGCGACAGGGGCGGCGAGCAGTACTTC	CASSDRGGEQYF
-	14	TRBV6-6	-	TRBJ2-7	TGTGCCAGCAGTTCCGGGACTGCCGTCGACGAGCAGTACTTC	CASSSGTAVDEQYF
-	17	TRBV11-2	-	TRBJ2-7	TGTGCCAGCAGCTTACCCTCGGACAGCCTGAACCTTTACGAGCAGTACTTC	CASSLPSDSLNLYEQYF
-	14	TRBV19	-	TRBJ2-1	TGTGCCTCCAACGAGGGGAGCTCCTACAATGAGCAGTTCTTC	CASNEGSSYNEQFF
-	14	TRBV6-5	once	TRBJ2-5	TGTGCCAGCAGTGAAGGGGCAGCCCAAGAGACCCAGTACTTC	CASSEGAAQETQYF
-	12	TRBV2	-	TRBJ2-7	TGTGCCAGCAGTGGACAAACCTACGAGCAGTACTTC	CASSGQTYEQYF
-	10	TRBV6-6	-	TRBJ1-1	TGTGCCAGCGTGGGGAATGAAGCTTTCTTT	CASVGNEAFF
TRBD1	16	TRBV4-3	-	TRBJ1-1	TGCGCCAGCAGTCGCGACAGGGTTGGGGCGTATTCTGAAGCTTTCTTT	CASSRDRVGAYSEAFF
TRBD2	18	TRBV28	-	TRBJ2-3	TGTGCCAGCAGTCGTCCCGGGACTAGCGGGGGGGGCACAGATACGCAGTATTTT	CASSRPGTSGGGTDTQYF
TRBD2	16	TRBV6-1	-	TRBJ2-3	TGTGCCAGCAGTGAGACTAGCGGGGGGGTCTTAGATACGCAGTATTTT	CASSETSGGVLDTQYF
-	15	TRBV5-5	-	TRBJ1-6	TGTGCCAGCAGTTCTGCCTCTTCCTATAATTCACCCCTCCACTTT	CASSSASSYNSPLHF
TRBD1	15	TRBV19	-	TRBJ1-3	TGTGCCAGTAGTATATCGACAGGGCCTGGAAACACCATATATTTT	CASSISTGPGNTIYF
-	14	TRBV7-9	-	TRBJ1-2	TGTGCCAGCAGCTATACGGGGCTTAGCTATGGCTACACCTTC	CASSYTGLSYGYTF
TRBD1	16	TRBV27	-	TRBJ2-3	TGTGCCAGCAGTTTATTCGGGACAGGGGGCCCAGATACGCAGTATTTT	CASSLFGTGGPDTQYF
TRBD2	17	TRBV7-2	-	TRBJ2-4	TGTGCCAGCTCAGTAGCGGGAGTTTCTTTCGCCAAAAACATTCAGTACTTC	CASSVAGVSFAKNIQYF
-	13	TRBV5-5	-	TRBJ1-3	TGTGCCAGCAGCGCCATAGCAGGAAACACCATATATTTT	CASSAIAGNTIYF
-	10	TRBV25-1	-	TRBJ1-4	TGTGCCGCAAGGGGTGAAAAACTGTTTTTT	CAARGEKLFF
TRBD1	13	TRBV12-5	-	TRBJ1-2	TGTGCTAGTGGTTGGGGGGACAGGGGCGTCTACACCTTC	CASGWGDRGVYTF
TRBD2	14	TRBV28	-	TRBJ2-3	TGTGCCAGCCAGCCGGGCGGGGGGACAGATACGCAGTATTTT	CASQPGGGTDTQYF
-	16	TRBV5-5	-	TRBJ2-7	TGTGCCAGCAGTTCCGGTTGGGACACGAGAGCCTACGAGCAGTACTTC	CASSSGWDTRAYEQYF
TRBD2	15	TRBV7-2	-	TRBJ2-1	TGTGCCAGCAGCCTTACTAGCGACACTGGGTATGAGCAGTTCTTC	CASSLTSDTGYEQFF
-	15	TRBV6-6	-	TRBJ1-1	TGTGCCAGCACCGAGGGCCCAGGGCAAAACACTGAAGCTTTCTTT	CASTEGPGQNTEAFF
-	13	TRBV18	-	TRBJ2-7	TGTGCCAGCTCACCGGATTCATTCAACGAGCAGTACTTC	CASSPDSFNEQYF
TRBD2	14	TRBV6-1	-	TRBJ2-1	TGTGCCAGCAGTGACGGCGGGGGGGCCGGTGAGCAGTTCTTC	CASSDGGGAGEQFF
TRBD1	14	TRBV6-5	-	TRBJ2-2	TGTGCCAGCCTTCGGGACAGGAGCACCGGGGAGCTGTTTTTT	CASLRDRSTGELFF
-	13	TRBV11-2	-	TRBJ2-7	TGTGCCAGCAGCCATTGGGACAAAATGGGGCAGTACTTC	CASSHWDKMGQYF
TRBD2	15	TRBV14	-	TRBJ2-7	TGTGCCAGCAGTACCCTGACTAGCGGGAGCTACGAGCAGTACTTC	CASSTLTSGSYEQYF
TRBD2	15	TRBV5-4	once	TRBJ2-1	TGTGCCAGCAGCTTGGGCCCTAAGACTAGCGGTGAGCAGTTCTTC	CASSLGPKTSGEQFF
-	14	TRBV6-1	-	TRBJ1-5	TGTGCCAGCAGCGATACCCTAGCGAATCAGCCCCAGCATTTT	CASSDTLANQPQHF
TRBD1	14	TRBV6-5	-	TRBJ1-5	TGTGCCAGCAGGAATCTAGGGGGCGGTCAGCCCCAGCATTTT	CASRNLGGGQPQHF
-	10	TRBV7-2	-	TRBJ1-2	TGTGCCAGCAGCTTAGGGCAGGACACCTTC	CASSLGQDTF
TRBD2	16	TRBV27	-	TRBJ2-3	TGTGCCAGCAGTTTAATGGCGGGAGGGAGCACAGATACGCAGTATTTT	CASSLMAGGSTDTQYF
-	11	TRBV13	-	TRBJ2-3	TGTGCCAGTCCCTCCACAGATACGCAGTATTTT	CASPSTDTQYF
TRBD1	18	TRBV4-1	-	TRBJ1-6	TGCGCCAGCAGCCAATACCAACCGGGACAGGGCTATAATTCACCCCTCCACTTT	CASSQYQPGQGYNSPLHF
-	15	TRBV6-5	few	TRBJ2-1	TGTGCCAGCAGTGACTCCGGGGTACCCCCCGATGAGCAGTTCTTC	CASSDSGVPPDEQFF
-	16	TRBV5-6	-	TRBJ2-3	TGTGCCAGCAGCTTGGTACTAGCAGCTAGCACAGATACGCAGTATTTT	CASSLVLAASTDTQYF
-	11	TRBV18	-	TRBJ2-2	TGTGCCAGCTCACCAGCGGGGGAGCTGTTTTTT	CASSPAGELFF
-	14	TRBV9	-	TRBJ2-1	TGTGCCAGCAGCGCCCGGGGCTCCCTCAATGAGCAGTTCTTC	CASSARGSLNEQFF
TRBD1	17	TRBV4-2	few	TRBJ1-5	TGTGCCAGCAGCCTTTACTCGTCCCGGGACAGGGATCAGCCCCAGCATTTT	CASSLYSSRDRDQPQHF
TRBD1	15	TRBV4-1	-	TRBJ1-5	TGCGCCAGCAGCCAAGTGACAGGGGCAGGACAGCCCCAGCATTTT	CASSQVTGAGQPQHF
TRBD1	15	TRBV6-1	-	TRBJ1-1	TGTGCCAGCAGTGAAAGCGGGACAGGGAGCACTGAAGCTTTCTTT	CASSESGTGSTEAFF
TRBD2	17	TRBV18	-	TRBJ2-1	TGTGCCAGCTCACCTTCGGATACTAGCGGGAGGGCCAATGAGCAGTTCTTC	CASSPSDTSGRANEQFF